The clone carrying this T cell receptor beta chain was observed once. Produced via immunoSEQ multiplex PCR; TCRdb's table is partial and in-frame only. The table lists roughly 120,000 clones, 70% to 85% of them singletons. This sample is part of a study of blood T cell repertoires in COVID-19. At the level of the study: There were acute and convalescent COVID-19 samples, and they came from the United States, Italy and Spain. T cells, B-cell-depleted T cells, or PBMCs supplied cDNA or gDNA.

CDR1 and CDR2 (germline): SNHLY, FYNNEI. V dropped 6 bases and J dropped 1 base, with 6 bases sitting between them. The CDR3 sequence is 12 residues long. The V gene is TRBV2, the J gene TRBJ2-5; no definite D call. Source material: peripheral blood. This sequence originates from a woman aged 80 or over with active or convalescent COVID-19. The CDR3, as DNA: TGTGCCAGCAGATCGGTCCAAGAGACCCAGTACTTC. Encoded protein: CASRSVQETQYF.